This record looks at one T cell receptor beta chain sequence and its context. Its antigen is unidentified. The data were obtained in a study of OX40 agonist ivuxolimab in advanced cancers. The overall study: Earlier treatment with anti-PD-1, anti-PD-L1 or anti-CTLA-4 was permitted, and less than 50% had received some.

The study's findings and limits: Antigens targeted by the expanded peripheral T cells were not determined. Expanded clones were, on average, more numerous in CD8+ T cells than in CD4+.

Enrollment shut out patients with autoimmune disease history or systemic immunosuppression. Using immunoSEQ multiplex PCR, the repertoire was profiled, and TCRdb retains in-frame clones only, with some absent. The sample has around 49,000 clones, 80% to 90% seen once. The clonotype was recovered from an adult with an advanced solid tumor such as melanoma, head and neck, liver or kidney cancer. This sample comprised CD4+ or CD8+ T cells sorted from blood, obtained in a trial of the OX40 agonist ivuxolimab.

In nucleotides, the CDR3 is TGTGCCAGCAGTTTATCGAGGGTGTCCACGCAGTATTTT. This gives the protein CASSLSRVSTQYF. J is TRBJ2-3 and V is TRBV27, with D possibly TRBD2 on 5 matching bases. This CDR3 comprises 13 residues. Germline CDR1 and CDR2: MNHEY and SMNVEV (reference sequence). V was cut by 0 bases and J by 9 bases, with 10 bases left in between.